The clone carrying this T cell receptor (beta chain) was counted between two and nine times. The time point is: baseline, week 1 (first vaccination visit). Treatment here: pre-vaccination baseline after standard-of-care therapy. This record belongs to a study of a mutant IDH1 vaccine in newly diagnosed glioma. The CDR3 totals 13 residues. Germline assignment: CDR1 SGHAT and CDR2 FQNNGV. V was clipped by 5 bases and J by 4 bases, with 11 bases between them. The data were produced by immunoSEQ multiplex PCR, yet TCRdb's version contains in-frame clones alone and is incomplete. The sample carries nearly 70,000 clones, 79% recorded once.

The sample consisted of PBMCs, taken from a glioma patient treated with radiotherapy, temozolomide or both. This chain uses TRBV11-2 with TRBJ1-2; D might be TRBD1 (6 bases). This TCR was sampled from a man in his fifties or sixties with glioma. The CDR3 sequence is CASSPDSFYGYTF. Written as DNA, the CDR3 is TGTGCCAGCAGCCCGGACAGTTTCTATGGCTACACCTTC. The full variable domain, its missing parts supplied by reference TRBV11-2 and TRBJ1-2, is EAGVAQSPRYKIIEKRQSVAFWCNPISGHATLYWYQQILGQGPKLLIQFQNNGVVDDSQLPKDRFSAERLKGVDSTLKIQPAKLEDSAVYLCASSPDSFYGYTFGSGTRLTVV.